The TCR beta chain described here comes from a study of shared clonotypes between healthy human individuals. Data came from immunoSEQ multiplex PCR; TCRdb stores just in-frame clones and leaves some out. The sample includes about 800,000 clones, 95% to 97% of them seen just once. Germline V gives CDR1 MNHEY, CDR2 SMNVEV (reference sequence). V was shortened by 5 bases and J by 8 bases, with 13 bases between the two germline ends. The CDR3 runs 12 residues. CD45RO negativity and positive selection for CCR7 defined naive CD8 cells, a population that excluded terminally differentiated effector memory CD45RA+ cells. This clone has a single count.

Sequenced: naive CD8+ T cells sorted from blood. The sequence was obtained from a man in his thirties or forties in good health. The V and J genes are TRBV27 and TRBJ2-7; the D is unclear. The CDR3 region is CASSDPTRKQYF. The CDR3, as DNA: TGTGCCAGCAGTGACCCCACTCGTAAGCAGTACTTC.